The 26 T cell receptor beta chains in this list originate from one sample, sequenced in a study of blood T cell repertoires in COVID-19. Only in-frame clones appear in the TCRdb table, and some are missing; sequencing was by immunoSEQ multiplex PCR. The table includes over 85,000 clones, roughly 85% detected once. The sequenced material came from peripheral blood. The receptors stem from a man aged 60 to 75 with acute or convalescent COVID-19.

J is TRBJ2-7 and V is TRBV11-3, with D possibly TRBD1 on 6 matching bases. Germline CDR1 is SGHNT and CDR2 is YENEEA. CDR3 length: 20 amino acids. Trimming cost V 5 bases and J 2 bases, with 31 bases left between them. The CDR3 DNA is TGTGCCAGCAGCCGAGGGGCAGAATCACAGGGAACCGGTAAGGCCTACGAGCAGTACTTC. Protein: CASSRGAESQGTGKAYEQYF.

The chain combines TRBV10-2 with TRBJ1-2; 9 bases are a match to TRBD1. Losses at the gene ends were 5 bases for V and 6 bases for J; bases not matched to a gene: 7. Germline lookup yields CDR1 WSHSY and CDR2 SAAADI. CDR3 size: 14 residues. The CDR3 DNA reads TGCGCCAGCAGTCTGAATGGACAGGGGAATGGCTACACCTTC. Encoded protein: CASSLNGQGNGYTF.

The chain couples TRBV12-2 to TRBJ2-5; TRBD1, the table's D call, was not compared with the DNA. TRBV12-2 is a known pseudogene. The CDR3 covers 18 residues. The CDR3 nucleotides are TGTGCAAGTCGCCTAGGGGGTAGGGCAGGGGACGACATCGAGACCCAGTACTTC. Protein product: CASRLGGRAGDDIETQYF.

The chain joins TRBV7-2 to TRBJ1-2, with TRBD1 matching over 7 bases. The CDR3 consists of 15 residues. Trimming removed 6 bases from V and 6 bases from J; junction bases left unmatched: 13. Germline CDR1 and CDR2: SGHTA and FQGNSA. The CDR3 reads CASSSGGRGIDGYTF. CDR3 DNA: TGTGCCAGCAGTTCCGGGGGCAGGGGGATTGATGGCTACACCTTC.

This clone turned up a few times. The chain employs TRBV5-4 and TRBJ2-1; 7 positions match TRBD2. The V gene end was trimmed by 10 bases and the J gene end by 9 bases; junction bases not matched to a gene: 16. The CDR3 is 14 amino acids. Per germline, CDR1 SGHNT and CDR2 YYREEE (reference sequence). CDR3 in amino acids: CASRGSTGGGEQFF. CDR3 DNA sequence: TGTGCCTCTCGGGGGAGCACGGGCGGGGGTGAGCAGTTCTTC.

J is TRBJ2-7 and V is TRBV6-5; 7 bases fit TRBD1. The CDR3 is made up of 11 amino acids. CDR1 is MNHEY and CDR2 is SVGAGI in the germline V gene. V shed 6 bases and J 6 bases; nucleotides not matched to a gene: 2. Written as DNA, the CDR3 is TGTGCCAGCAGAGACAGGGTCGAGCAGTACTTC. Its translation is CASRDRVEQYF.

V and J are TRBV11-2 and TRBJ2-2; TRBD2 matches at 8 bases. The CDR3 sequence is 15 residues long. The germline V gene encodes CDR1 SGHAT and CDR2 FQNNGV. V trimming: 3 bases; J trimming: 4 bases; junction bases outside the gene matches: 4. The CDR3 nucleotides read TGTGCCAGCAGCTTGCTTGCGGGGGGCACCGGGGAGCTGTTTTTT. Translating gives CASSLLAGGTGELFF.

The V call is TRBV6-6, the J call TRBJ2-7; 7 nucleotides line up with TRBD1. Germline V gene data show CDR1 as MNHNY and CDR2 as SVGAGI (reference sequence). The CDR3 loop spans 12 amino acids. Trimming at V came to 5 bases and at J to 7 bases, leaving 5 bases not matched to a gene. CDR3 bases: TGTGCCAGCAGTCAGACAGGGTATGAGCAGTACTTC. Protein sequence: CASSQTGYEQYF.

The chain joins TRBV3-1 (or the pseudogene TRBV3-2) to TRBJ1-1; 8 bases are shared with TRBD1. The CDR3 consists of 12 residues. Germline V gene data show CDR1 as LGHDT and CDR2 as YNNKEL (reference sequence). V shed 8 bases and J 9 bases; nucleotides not matched to a gene: 8. Here the CDR3 DNA reads TGTGCCAGCCGAATGACAGGGGACAAAGCTTTCTTT. This sequence encodes CASRMTGDKAFF.

This clone was seen a handful of times. The genes are TRBV7-2 and TRBJ1-5; possible D gene TRBD1, 5 bases. Germline values: CDR1 SGHTA, CDR2 FQGNSA. The V gene lost 0 bases and the J gene lost 0 bases, with 12 bases spanning the gap. This CDR3 has 17 residues. The CDR3: CASSLASQGYSNQPQHF. The CDR3 DNA is TGTGCCAGCAGCTTAGCCTCGCAGGGCTATAGCAATCAGCCCCAGCATTTT.

This chain connects TRBV6-4 to TRBJ2-5, with 8 bases aligning to TRBD2. CDR3 size: 14 residues. J gave up 4 bases and V 4 bases, and 5 bases lay outside the gene matches. Germline V lookup: CDR1 MRHNA, CDR2 SNTAGT. CDR3 DNA: TGTGCCAGCAGTGTGGAAGCGGGAGTAGAGACCCAGTACTTC. It codes for CASSVEAGVETQYF.

The V and J genes are TRBV7-9 and TRBJ1-1; 7 bases map to TRBD1. V lost 4 bases and J lost 1; bases outside the gene matches: 3. CDR1 is SEHNR and CDR2 is FQNEAQ in the germline V gene (reference sequence). The CDR3 is 14 amino acids. CDR3 in amino acids: CASSSDRENTEAFF. CDR3 DNA: TGTGCCAGCAGCTCCGACAGGGAGAACACTGAAGCTTTCTTT.

The J gene is TRBJ1-2, the V gene TRBV3-1 (or the pseudogene TRBV3-2); 8 bases are a match to TRBD1. V gave up 4 bases and J gave up 0 bases; unmatched junction bases: 4. Germline V gene lookup returns CDR1 LGHDT and CDR2 YNNKEL (reference sequence). The CDR3 is 15 amino acids. The CDR3 loop is CASSLWTGSNYGYTF. CDR3 coding DNA: TGTGCCAGCAGCCTCTGGACAGGGTCTAACTATGGCTACACCTTC.

V is TRBV28 and J is TRBJ1-6; 7 nucleotides line up with TRBD1. Trimming took 5 bases from V and 7 from J; bases not matched to a gene: 14. This CDR3 spans 17 amino acids. Germline values: CDR1 MDHEN, CDR2 SYDVKM. CDR3 region: CASSTPNRGWRNSPLHF. CDR3 nucleotides: TGTGCCAGCAGTACACCTAACAGGGGATGGCGGAATTCACCCCTCCACTTT.

The chain links TRBV3-1 (or the pseudogene TRBV3-2) to TRBJ2-1; 8 positions agree with TRBD2. Germline V gene data show CDR1 as LGHDT and CDR2 as YNNKEL (reference sequence). This CDR3 is 16 amino acids long. The V gene end was trimmed by 1 base and the J gene end by 4 bases; junction bases not matched to a gene: 6. The DNA of the CDR3 is TGTGCCAGCAGCCAAGTGACGGGACTAGGATACAATGAGCAGTTCTTC. This encodes CASSQVTGLGYNEQFF.

The table lists this clone with a few counts. This chain links TRBV18 with TRBJ2-3; no reliable D call. CDR1 and CDR2 from the germline V gene are KGHSH and LQKENI. The CDR3 runs to 17 residues. Trimming removed 0 bases at V and 0 bases at J, with 13 bases between. CDR3 amino acids: CASSPPWAPESTDTQYF. CDR3 nucleotide sequence: TGTGCCAGCTCACCACCCTGGGCCCCGGAAAGCACAGATACGCAGTATTTT.

There are a few counts of this clone. The rearrangement uses TRBV7-2 and TRBJ2-7; TRBD2 matches 9 bases. This CDR3 comprises 15 residues. Germline trimming cut 5 bases from V and 1 base from J; bases unmatched to any gene: 6. The germline V gene encodes CDR1 SGHTA and CDR2 FQGNSA. The CDR3 reads CASSLSGGLSYEQYF. The CDR3 DNA reads as TGTGCCAGCAGCCTCAGCGGGGGGCTGTCCTACGAGCAGTACTTC.

This clone appeared once. The V call is TRBV30, the J call TRBJ2-3; weak D call: TRBD2 (6 bases). The CDR3 extends over 15 amino acids. The germline V gene has CDR1 GTSNPN and CDR2 SVGIG (reference sequence). The ends were cut back, 0 bases at V and 1 base at J, with 11 bases in the middle. The CDR3 here is CAWSVWRGRTDTQYF. Written as DNA, the CDR3 is TGTGCCTGGAGTGTATGGCGGGGACGCACAGATACGCAGTATTTT.

V usage is TRBV20-1 and J usage is TRBJ2-7, with TRBD2 identical over 7 bases. This CDR3 region has 11 residues. Per germline, CDR1 DFQATT and CDR2 SNEGSKA (reference sequence). Trimming cost V 1 base and J 12 bases; bases outside gene matches: 6. CDR3 in amino acids: CSARVGGSRYF. CDR3 DNA: TGCAGTGCTAGAGTCGGCGGGAGTCGGTACTTC.

The chain combines TRBV9 with TRBJ2-2; a weak D match, TRBD2 (6 bases). The length of the CDR3 is 16 residues. Trimming took off 4 bases at V and 2 bases at J, with 15 bases between the two ends. Looked up from germline, CDR1 is SGDLS and CDR2 is YYNGEE. CDR3 nucleotide sequence: TGTGCCAGCAGCCTTAGGACTACCATAAACACCGGGGAGCTGTTTTTT. Translation: CASSLRTTINTGELFF. The complete variable domain, with remaining parts taken from reference TRBV9 and TRBJ2-2, reads DSGVTQTPKHLITATGQRVTLRCSPRSGDLSVYWYQQSLDQGLQFLIQYYNGEERAKGNILERFSAQQFPDLHSELNLSSLELGDSALYFCASSLRTTINTGELFFGEGSRLTVL.

This chain links TRBV7-2 with TRBJ1-4, with 9 bases that match TRBD1. J gave up 7 bases and V 4 bases, and 7 bases lay outside the gene matches. Per the germline V gene, CDR1 is SGHTA and CDR2 is FQGNSA. The CDR3 runs 15 residues. The CDR3 loop reads CASSSPGQGAEKLFF. The CDR3 nucleotides are TGTGCCAGCAGCTCTCCGGGACAGGGTGCTGAAAAACTGTTTTTT.

The chain joins TRBV3-1 (or the pseudogene TRBV3-2) to TRBJ2-7, with 7 bases fitting TRBD1. The CDR3 consists of 15 residues. In germline, CDR1 is LGHDT, CDR2 YNNKEL (reference sequence). V gave up 7 bases and J gave up 3 bases; unmatched junction bases: 12. CDR3: CASTASNRGDYEQYF. Here the CDR3 DNA reads TGTGCCAGCACCGCCTCAAACAGGGGAGACTACGAGCAGTACTTC.

The sample holds one count of this clone. The rearrangement uses TRBV15 and TRBJ2-7; 8 bases fit TRBD1. The germline gives CDR1 LNHNV, CDR2 YYDKDF (reference sequence). This CDR3 has 15 amino acids. V was pared by 0 bases and J by 4 bases, with 5 bases of the junction left unmatched. Here the CDR3 reads CATSRDDRGGYEQYF. The CDR3 bases are TGTGCCACCAGCAGAGATGACAGGGGAGGTTACGAGCAGTACTTC.

The CDR3 loop is CASSLAADSEQYF. CDR3 nucleotides: TGTGCCAGCAGCTTAGCGGCGGACAGCGAGCAGTACTTC. The rearrangement joins TRBV7-2 to TRBJ2-7; TRBD1 might be the D (6 bases). Germline CDR1 reads SGHTA; CDR2 reads FQGNSA. The V end was cut by 0 bases, the J end by 6 bases, with 9 bases between. This CDR3 comprises 13 residues.

The chain has TRBV7-8 and TRBJ2-3, with TRBD2 matching 8 bases. Germline-derived CDR1 and CDR2 are SGHVS and FQNEAQ. The ends lost 4 bases at V and 4 bases at J; junction bases unmatched: 16. This CDR3 has 18 amino acids. The chain's CDR3 is CASSSRGGRGSRPDTQYF. The CDR3 nucleotides read TGTGCCAGCAGCTCTCGGGGGGGCCGCGGGAGTCGCCCAGATACGCAGTATTTT.

The chain combines TRBV10-3 with TRBJ2-7; the match to TRBD1 covers 12 bases. Trimming cost V 5 bases and J 7 bases; bases outside gene matches: 6. CDR1 is ENHRY, CDR2 SYGVKD, per germline. This CDR3 has 14 amino acids. The CDR3 nucleotides are TGTGCCATCAGTCGCCGGGACAGGGGGCATGAGCAGTACTTC. Its protein is CAISRRDRGHEQYF.